The rows below give T cell receptor beta chains drawn from one sample of a study of T cells in Graves' hyperthyroidism and ophthalmopathy. One entry per CDR3 protein results from TCRdb running MiXCR on the multiplex PCR reads. The sample holds around 610,000 distinct CDR3 sequences, about 15% seen once. The sequenced sample consisted of blood. The receptors were gathered from a woman aged 40 to 49 with Graves' ophthalmopathy. Each CDR3 is given with its conserved first and last residue. Fields, in order: D gene, V gene, J gene, CDR3 protein. D genes are given only for firm matches.

NA,TRBV7-3,TRBJ2-5,CASSYEILRDIFGGPQYF
TRBD2,TRBV20-1,TRBJ2-2,CSARENSGRGRTGELFF
NA,TRBV15,TRBJ2-5,CATSRWGRQETQYF
NA,TRBV6-4,TRBJ1-1,CASSDTSRGTEAFF
TRBD1,TRBV28,TRBJ1-2,CASIGPGTDLHGYTF
NA,TRBV4-2,TRBJ2-7,CASSQDPQVYYEQYF
NA,TRBV7-9,TRBJ1-1,CASSYAGGGGTEAFF
TRBD1,TRBV24-1,TRBJ2-1,CATSDLVGTEGANEQFF
NA,TRBV28,TRBJ2-2,CASSSGGTPNTGELFF
NA,TRBV30,TRBJ1-1,CAWSGGPDGNTEAFF
TRBD1,TRBV6-2/TRBV6-3,TRBJ1-1,CASRGQWGNTEAFF
TRBD1,TRBV11-2,TRBJ2-2,CASSFPGTGDTGELFF
NA,TRBV6-2/TRBV6-3,TRBJ1-1,CASSSTGRHTEAFF
NA,TRBV27,TRBJ2-7,CASSSSRDRGLASSYEQYF